These 22 T cell receptor beta chains came from one sample sequenced in a study of blood T cells in healthy people across ages. PCR was performed a second time for about 7 to 11 cycles using a sample-barcoded 5' primer and a J-beta primer mix. TCRdb re-analysed the 5' RACE reads in MiXCR, keeping a single row per CDR3 protein. The sample includes over a million distinct CDR3 sequences, under 45% of them seen just once. Sequenced input: blood. These receptors originate from a woman aged 55-70 years in good health.

The chain joins TRBV6-5 to TRBJ2-4; D unresolved. The better agreement between TRBJ2-7 and the DNA end casts doubt on the J call. The CDR3 consists of 13 residues. Germline V gene lookup returns CDR1 MNHEY and CDR2 SVGAGI. This CDR3 reads CASSYSIGYEQYF. CDR3 coding DNA: TGTGCCAGCAGTTACTCTATAGGGTACGAGCAGTACTTC.

The V and J genes are TRBV5-1 and TRBJ2-7; no firm D call. CDR3 size: 13 residues. V was cut by 4 bases and J by 7 bases, with 15 bases left in between. From germline, CDR1 is SGHRS and CDR2 YFSETQ. DNA of the CDR3: TGCGCCAGCAGCGCAGGCTTTTCTGGGGAGCAGTACTTC. Its protein product is CASSAGFSGEQYF.

This chain links TRBV2 with TRBJ2-5; 14 bases agree with TRBD2. The CDR3 loop spans 16 amino acids. From germline, CDR1 is SNHLY and CDR2 FYNNEI. J lost 5 bases, V lost 4 bases, and 6 bases had no gene match. The CDR3 reads CASSVGTSGSHETQYF. In nucleotides, the CDR3 is TGTGCCAGCAGTGTAGGGACTAGCGGGAGCCACGAGACCCAGTACTTC. Based on the CDR3 plus reference TRBV2 and TRBJ2-5, the full variable domain is EPEVTQTPSHQVTQMGQEVILRCVPISNHLYFYWYRQILGQKVEFLVSFYNNEISEKSEIFDDQFSVERPDGSNFTLKIRSTKLEDSAMYFCASSVGTSGSHETQYFGPGTRLLVL.

This rearrangement joins TRBV20-1 to TRBJ2-7, with D uncertain. Germline CDR1 reads DFQATT; CDR2 reads SNEGSKA (reference sequence). The CDR3 spans 13 residues. Trimming removed 3 bases at V and 2 bases at J, with 11 bases between. CDR3 region: CSARGHIAYEQYF. The CDR3 coding sequence is TGCAGTGCTAGGGGTCACATTGCCTACGAGCAGTACTTC.

This clonotype was seen only a few times. The rearrangement links TRBV20-1 to TRBJ2-7, with no clear D. In germline, CDR1 is DFQATT, CDR2 SNEGSKA (reference sequence). V was cut by 3 bases and J by 5 bases, with 11 bases left in between. This CDR3 region has 12 residues. CDR3 nucleotide sequence: TGCAGTGCTAGGAGTCCGAGAAACGAGCAGTACTTC. Protein sequence: CSARSPRNEQYF.

J is TRBJ2-1 and V is TRBV9; possible D gene TRBD2, 6 bases. Deletions cut 2 bases from V and 13 bases from J, with 19 bases between. Looked up from germline, CDR1 is SGDLS and CDR2 is YYNGEE. This CDR3 contains 14 residues. CDR3 sequence (DNA): TGTGCCAGCAGCGTCTCCAGATGGGGGGAGACCCAGTTCTTC. The encoded protein is CASSVSRWGETQFF. The variable domain in full, with the rest retrieved from reference TRBV9 and TRBJ2-1, is DSGVTQTPKHLITATGQRVTLRCSPRSGDLSVYWYQQSLDQGLQFLIQYYNGEERAKGNILERFSAQQFPDLHSELNLSSLELGDSALYFCASSVSRWGETQFFGPGTRLTVL.

The chain combines TRBV24-1 with TRBJ2-7, with D perhaps TRBD1 (8 bases). The length of the CDR3 is 17 residues. CDR1 is KGHDR and CDR2 is SFDVKD in the germline V gene. With 1 base removed from V and 0 bases from J, the gap between germline ends came to 15 bases. CDR3 amino acids: CATSDFKSGTGSYEQYF. The CDR3 coding sequence is TGTGCCACCAGTGATTTCAAGAGCGGGACAGGCTCCTACGAGCAGTACTTC.

The chain is built from TRBV20-1 and TRBJ2-5; 8 nucleotides align to TRBD2. The CDR3 runs 12 residues. V was clipped by 2 bases and J by 8 bases; unmatched bases: 4. CDR1 and CDR2 (germline): DFQATT, SNEGSKA (reference sequence). The CDR3 nucleotides read TGCAGTGCTAGACTAGCGGGCGTTACCCAGTACTTC. This gives the protein CSARLAGVTQYF.

Turning to this clonotype: One end of the junction fails to match germline, which may point to a read error. This chain joins TRBV7-6 and TRBJ2-4; 7 bases align to TRBD1. The DNA matches TRBJ2-7 better at its end, which makes the J call doubtful. This CDR3 region has 12 residues. The germline V gene has CDR1 SGHVS and CDR2 FNYEAQ. The CDR3 bases are TGTGTCAGCATCTTAGACAGGGCCGAGCAGTACTTC. This translates into CVSILDRAEQYF.

This clonotype was counted between two and nine times. V is TRBV7-9 and J is TRBJ2-3; D not resolved. V shed 4 bases and J shed 0 bases, with 8 bases lying between them. Germline-derived CDR1 and CDR2 are SEHNR and FQNEAQ (reference sequence). The CDR3 loop spans 14 amino acids. The DNA of the CDR3 is TGTGCCAGCAGCTCCCCGACTAGCACAGATACGCAGTATTTT. The encoded protein is CASSSPTSTDTQYF. The full variable domain, completed using reference TRBV7-9 and TRBJ2-3, is DTGVSQNPRHKITKRGQNVTFRCDPISEHNRLYWYRQTLGQGPEFLTYFQNEAQLEKSRLLSDRFSAERPKGSFSTLEIQRTEQGDSAMYLCASSSPTSTDTQYFGPGTRLTVL.

This clonotype was seen a handful of times. The chain has TRBV20-1 and TRBJ2-3, with 10 bases identical to TRBD1. The germline CDR1 and CDR2 sequences are DFQATT and SNEGSKA (reference sequence). Trimming took 3 bases from V and 0 from J; bases not matched to a gene: 0. The CDR3 has 14 residues. The CDR3 protein is CSARGQGSTDTQYF. DNA of the CDR3: TGCAGTGCTAGGGGACAGGGGAGCACAGATACGCAGTATTTT.

This clonotype was seen at least ten times. The rearrangement uses TRBV5-1 and TRBJ2-1, with TRBD2 matching over 11 bases. J gave up 7 bases and V 2 bases, and 8 bases lay outside the gene matches. The CDR3 has 16 amino acids. Germline lookup yields CDR1 SGHRS and CDR2 YFSETQ. The CDR3 sequence is CASSLLTSGRGNEQFF. CDR3 nucleotide sequence: TGCGCCAGCAGCTTACTTACTAGCGGGAGAGGGAATGAGCAGTTCTTC.

This clonotype turned up a few times. The chain joins TRBV4-2 to TRBJ2-7, with D unclear. The germline V and J ends were trimmed by 2 bases and 3 bases, with 11 bases remaining between them. This CDR3 is 14 amino acids long. Germline CDR1 is LGHNA and CDR2 is YNFKEQ. CDR3 DNA sequence: TGTGCCAGCAGCCAACCGGGCCGACTCTACGAGCAGTACTTC. Its translation is CASSQPGRLYEQYF.

This clonotype was observed a few times. The chain links TRBV20-1 to TRBJ2-7, with D uncertain. V was clipped by 0 bases and J by 4 bases, with 7 bases between them. The CDR3 has 12 amino acids. Germline assignment: CDR1 DFQATT and CDR2 SNEGSKA (reference sequence). The CDR3 sequence is CSARDRRYEQYF. The CDR3 coding sequence is TGCAGTGCTAGAGATAGGCGGTACGAGCAGTACTTC.

J is TRBJ1-1 and V is TRBV5-6, with D unclear. Germline V gene sequence: CDR1 SGHDT, CDR2 YYEEEE. Between the trimmed V and J ends, which lost 5 bases and 3 bases, there was a span of 11 bases. There are 13 residues in the CDR3. CDR3 region: CASRSPPDTEAFF. As DNA, the CDR3 is TGTGCCAGCAGATCCCCTCCTGACACTGAAGCTTTCTTT.

This chain uses TRBV27 with TRBJ1-1; 8 nucleotides agree with TRBD1. The CDR3 contains 16 residues. CDR1 and CDR2 (germline): MNHEY, SMNVEV (reference sequence). Trimming took 2 bases from V and 2 from J; bases not matched to a gene: 7. The CDR3 loop is CASSLRMGQANTEAFF. DNA of the CDR3: TGTGCCAGCAGTTTACGCATGGGACAGGCTAACACTGAAGCTTTCTTT.

This rearrangement joins TRBV11-2 to TRBJ2-3; 9 bases are a match to TRBD1. The CDR3 loop spans 15 amino acids. With V trimmed by 1 base and J by 7 bases, 6 bases remained unmatched. The germline V gene encodes CDR1 SGHAT and CDR2 FQNNGV. The DNA of the CDR3 is TGTGCCAGCAGCTTAGGGACAGGGGACACTAATACGCAGTATTTT. Its protein product is CASSLGTGDTNTQYF.

The chain links TRBV29-1 to TRBJ2-1; TRBD2 matches at 7 bases. Trimming took 7 bases from V and 9 from J; bases not matched to a gene: 6. Germline V lookup: CDR1 SQVTM, CDR2 ANQGSEA. The CDR3 spans 11 residues. CDR3 amino acids: CSAKTSTEQFF. The CDR3 DNA reads TGCAGCGCCAAGACTAGCACTGAGCAGTTCTTC.

This chain uses TRBV12-3 or TRBV12-4 with TRBJ2-7; 12 nucleotides align to TRBD2. This CDR3 has 16 residues. V lost 0 bases and J lost 7; bases outside the gene matches: 7. The CDR3 nucleotides are TGTGCCAGCAGTTTAGCGTCGACTAGCGGGAGTTTTGAGCAGTACTTC. Translation gives CASSLASTSGSFEQYF.

To note about this clonotype: This may be a read error, as it is one base from a much larger clone. The J gene is TRBJ2-7, the V gene TRBV5-1; D might be TRBD2 (6 bases). V was shortened by 5 bases and J by 3 bases, with 18 bases between the two germline ends. Germline CDR1 and CDR2: SGHRS and YFSETQ. The CDR3 length is 15 residues. The CDR3 loop is CASRRVVGAGYEQYF. The CDR3 DNA follows: TGCGCCAGCAGAAGAGTAGTGGGAGCGGGCTACGAGCAGTACTTC.

This chain joins TRBV20-1 and TRBJ2-3, with D perhaps being TRBD1 or TRBD2 (7 bases each). The CDR3 runs to 19 residues. The V gene lost 2 bases and the J gene lost 4 bases, with 28 bases spanning the gap. The germline V gene encodes CDR1 DFQATT and CDR2 SNEGSKA (reference sequence). CDR3 in amino acids: CSARSRDPRGGPPADTQYF. CDR3 nucleotides: TGCAGTGCTAGAAGCCGGGACCCCAGGGGGGGACCCCCTGCAGATACGCAGTATTTT.

This sequence joins TRBV20-1 and TRBJ1-5; D is possibly TRBD1 (5 bases). CDR1 and CDR2 from the germline V gene are DFQATT and SNEGSKA (reference sequence). V was shortened by 6 bases and J by 0 bases, with 15 bases between the two germline ends. The CDR3 length is 15 residues. CDR3 in DNA: TGCAGTGCCATGGCGGGGGGGGTTAGCAATCAGCCCCAGCATTTT. Its protein is CSAMAGGVSNQPQHF.